This T cell receptor beta chain was retrieved from a study of shared clonotypes between healthy human individuals. Study background: The study used three CD4 naive, three CD4 memory, two CD8 naive and one CD8 memory plate per donor.

Germline V lookup: CDR1 MNHEY, CDR2 SMNVEV (reference sequence). CDR3 length: 20 residues. The V and J ends lost 4 bases and 2 bases respectively, with 28 bases between them. Investigators spread the genomic DNA of each subset evenly over several immunoSEQ plates. Libraries were prepared by immunoSEQ multiplex PCR; TCRdb keeps only in-frame clonotypes and omits some of them. In the table there are about 110,000 clones, about 70% of which are singletons. The chain links TRBV27 to TRBJ2-3; possible D gene TRBD1, 6 bases. This TCR was recovered from a woman aged 25 to 39 in good health. Material: memory CD8+ T cells sorted from blood. Subset described: CD45RO+ cells pooled with CCR7-negative TemRA cells. CDR3 sequence (DNA): TGTGCCAGCAGTTCGATTATCTCAACTTGGTCGGACAGAGACACAGATACGCAGTATTTT. Its protein product is CASSSIISTWSDRDTDTQYF.